This paragraph covers one T cell receptor beta chain sequence. Its antigen is not known. The data were produced by immunoSEQ multiplex PCR, yet TCRdb's version contains in-frame clones alone and is incomplete. The data hold around 200,000 clones, with approximately 95% observed a single time. The CDR3 is made up of 14 amino acids. CDR1 SNHLY and CDR2 FYNNEI come from the germline V gene. V shed 4 bases and J shed 8 bases, with 17 bases lying between them. The data are from a study of T cell responses to AZD1222 COVID-19 vaccine. The overall study: Investigators merged groups given second doses at roughly 4 or roughly 12 weeks.

Findings of the study overall: Spike-specific TCR depth and breadth grew after two AZD1222 doses. Donors in the cohort were predominantly white British and more often female, and clonal diversity was possibly underestimated. Recipients of AZD1222 seropositive at baseline numbered only 5 to 7.

The chain employs TRBV2 and TRBJ1-1; D gene unclear. The sequence was obtained from an adult in good health. The material sequenced was peripheral blood, taken on day 0 of AZD1222 vaccination. The chain's CDR3 is CASSGAQRVKEAFF. CDR3 sequence (DNA): TGTGCCAGCAGTGGCGCACAGAGGGTCAAGGAAGCTTTCTTT.